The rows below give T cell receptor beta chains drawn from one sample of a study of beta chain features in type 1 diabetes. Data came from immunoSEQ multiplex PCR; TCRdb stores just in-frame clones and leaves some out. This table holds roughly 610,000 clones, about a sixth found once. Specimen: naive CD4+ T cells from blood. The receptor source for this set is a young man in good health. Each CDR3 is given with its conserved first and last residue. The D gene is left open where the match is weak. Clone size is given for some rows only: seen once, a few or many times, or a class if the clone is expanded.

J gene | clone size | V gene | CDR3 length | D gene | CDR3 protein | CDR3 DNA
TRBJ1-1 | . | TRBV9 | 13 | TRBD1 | CASSVDRDTEAFF | TGTGCCAGCAGCGTTGACAGGGACACTGAAGCTTTCTTT
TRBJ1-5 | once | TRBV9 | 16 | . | CASSVGPGGGNQPQHF | TGTGCCAGCAGCGTAGGCCCGGGTGGAGGCAATCAGCCCCAGCATTTT
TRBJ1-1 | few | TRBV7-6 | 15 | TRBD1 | CASSLARQGSTEAFF | TGTGCCAGCAGCTTAGCCCGACAGGGGAGCACTGAAGCTTTCTTT
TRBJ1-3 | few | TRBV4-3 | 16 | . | CASSHEQGRSGNTIYF | TGCGCCAGCAGCCATGAACAGGGCCGCTCGGGAAACACCATATATTTT
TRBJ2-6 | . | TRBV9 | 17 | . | CASSVAPAGSGANVLTF | TGTGCCAGCAGCGTAGCTCCCGCAGGGTCTGGGGCCAACGTCCTGACTTTC
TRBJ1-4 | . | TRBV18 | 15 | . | CASSPQYGGAEKLFF | TGTGCCAGCTCACCCCAGTATGGCGGGGCTGAAAAACTGTTTTTT
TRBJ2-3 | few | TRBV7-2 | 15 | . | CASSYPGLQTDTQYF | TGTGCCAGCAGCTATCCGGGACTCCAGACAGATACGCAGTATTTT
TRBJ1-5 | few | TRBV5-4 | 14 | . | CASSLQGGNQPQHF | TGTGCCAGCAGCTTACAGGGAGGCAATCAGCCCCAGCATTTT
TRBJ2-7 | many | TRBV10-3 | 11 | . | CAISSFSEQYF | TGTGCCATCAGCTCCTTCAGCGAGCAGTACTTC
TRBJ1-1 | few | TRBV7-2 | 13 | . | CASSLDPSTEAFF | TGTGCCAGCAGCTTAGACCCGAGTACTGAAGCTTTCTTT
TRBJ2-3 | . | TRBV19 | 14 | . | CASSTDPSTDTQYF | TGTGCCAGTAGTACCGACCCTAGCACAGATACGCAGTATTTT
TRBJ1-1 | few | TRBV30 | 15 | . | CAWSVLQGGNTEAFF | TGTGCCTGGAGTGTATTACAGGGCGGAAACACTGAAGCTTTCTTT
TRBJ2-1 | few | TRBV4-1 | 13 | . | CASSQRMGYEQFF | TGCGCCAGCAGCCAAAGGATGGGCTATGAGCAGTTCTTC
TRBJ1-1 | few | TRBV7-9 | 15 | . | CASSLQGQGNTEAFF | TGTGCCAGCAGCTTGCAGGGACAAGGGAACACTGAAGCTTTCTTT
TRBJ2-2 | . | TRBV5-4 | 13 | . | CASSLAPAGELFF | TGTGCCAGCAGCTTGGCCCCGGCCGGGGAGCTGTTTTTT
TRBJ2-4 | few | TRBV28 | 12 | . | CATLKAKNIQYF | TGTGCCACCCTTAAAGCCAAAAACATTCAGTACTTC
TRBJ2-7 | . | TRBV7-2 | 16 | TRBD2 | CASSLSATSVSYEQYF | TGTGCCAGCAGCTTATCCGCGACTAGCGTTTCCTACGAGCAGTACTTC
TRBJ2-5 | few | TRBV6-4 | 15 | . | CASSAGGRLGETQYF | TGTGCCAGCAGCGCCGGGGGCCGATTGGGAGAGACCCAGTACTTC
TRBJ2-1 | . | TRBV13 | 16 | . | CASSDDWGPFYNEQFF | TGTGCCAGCAGCGACGACTGGGGACCGTTCTACAATGAGCAGTTCTTC
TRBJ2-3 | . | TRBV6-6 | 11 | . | CASTSTDTQYF | TGTGCCAGCACATCAACGGATACGCAGTATTTT
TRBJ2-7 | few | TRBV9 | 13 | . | CASSVGNKDEQYF | TGTGCCAGCAGCGTAGGAAATAAGGACGAGCAGTACTTC
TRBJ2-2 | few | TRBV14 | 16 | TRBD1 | CASRPPGTGGTGELFF | TGTGCCAGCAGACCCCCCGGGACAGGAGGCACCGGGGAGCTGTTTTTT
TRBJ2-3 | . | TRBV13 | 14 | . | CASSLEGRADTQYF | TGTGCCAGCAGCTTGGAAGGACGGGCAGATACGCAGTATTTT